Below are 26 T cell receptor beta chains sequenced from a single sample in a study of beta chain features in type 1 diabetes. Every bit of the isolated RNA underwent reverse transcription, so sequencing read expressed TCRB transcripts. Sequencing was performed with immunoSEQ multiplex PCR; in TCRdb, only in-frame clones are kept and a portion is missing. Here the sample spans roughly 170,000 clones, 10% to 15% being singletons. Input material: central memory CD4+ T cells from blood. These receptors were taken from a woman in her late teens or twenties in good health.

This chain connects TRBV19 to TRBJ2-7, with 9 bases fitting TRBD1. V was pared by 3 bases and J by 6 bases, with 9 bases of the junction left unmatched. The CDR3 loop spans 15 amino acids. Germline lookup yields CDR1 LNHDA and CDR2 SQIVND (reference sequence). The CDR3 here is CASSIEGTGRSEQYF. DNA of the CDR3: TGTGCCAGTAGTATTGAAGGGACAGGGAGGAGCGAGCAGTACTTC.

In its sample, this clone was seen a few times. This sequence joins TRBV28 and TRBJ2-7; possibly TRBD2 for D (6 bases). The ends were cut back, 3 bases at V and 5 bases at J, with 8 bases in the middle. Looked up from germline, CDR1 is MDHEN and CDR2 is SYDVKM. CDR3 size: 12 residues. The CDR3 DNA follows: TGTGCCAGCAGTTTCCTAGCGAACGAGCAGTACTTC. It specifies CASSFLANEQYF.

This clone was observed a handful of times. The rearrangement uses TRBV15 and TRBJ1-5; tentative D call: TRBD1 (6 bases). The ends were cut back, 3 bases at V and 2 bases at J, with 14 bases in the middle. This CDR3 has 16 residues. The germline gives CDR1 LNHNV, CDR2 YYDKDF (reference sequence). The CDR3 sequence: CATSSLLTGRNQPQHF. In nucleotides, the CDR3 is TGTGCCACCAGCAGTTTATTAACAGGGCGCAATCAGCCCCAGCATTTT.

V usage is TRBV5-8 and J usage is TRBJ2-5; 10 positions agree with TRBD1. Germline V gene data show CDR1 as SGHTS and CDR2 as YDEGEE. The ends lost 5 bases at V and 5 bases at J; junction bases unmatched: 12. The CDR3 runs to 16 residues. The CDR3 protein is CASSPSGQGVSETQYF. For the CDR3, the DNA is TGTGCCAGCAGTCCGTCAGGACAGGGGGTCTCCGAGACCCAGTACTTC.

The chain recombines TRBV6-4 with TRBJ2-3, with 10 bases that match TRBD1. Germline loops: CDR1 MRHNA, CDR2 SNTAGT. The V and J ends lost 2 bases and 3 bases, in that order; junction bases with no gene match: 2. The CDR3 runs 15 residues. The CDR3 loop is CASSDRDRGTDTQYF. DNA for the CDR3: TGTGCCAGCAGTGACCGGGACAGGGGAACAGATACGCAGTATTTT.

The chain uses TRBV30 and TRBJ2-5, with D possibly TRBD2 on 6 matching bases. Germline V lookup: CDR1 GTSNPN, CDR2 SVGIG (reference sequence). This CDR3 is 16 amino acids long. The V end lost 5 bases, the J end lost 5 bases, and 24 bases lay between the germline ends. CDR3 sequence (DNA): TGTGCCTGGGGGGCGGGCCGGCGGGGCGGGCGCGAGACCCAGTACTTC. Residues: CAWGAGRRGGRETQYF.

This clone was seen only a few times. This chain connects TRBV7-9 to TRBJ1-1; D remains unclear. The V gene lost 7 bases and the J gene lost 4 bases, with 25 bases spanning the gap. The CDR3 consists of 17 residues. From germline, CDR1 is SEHNR and CDR2 FQNEAQ (reference sequence). The CDR3 sequence is CASTRDRSDLRSTEAFF. CDR3 DNA: TGTGCCAGCACCAGAGATCGTAGCGACCTCCGCTCCACTGAAGCTTTCTTT.

The V call is TRBV7-9, the J call TRBJ2-7; tentative D call: TRBD1 (6 bases). Between the trimmed V and J ends, which lost 6 bases and 0 bases, there was a span of 12 bases. This CDR3 region has 14 residues. Germline CDR1 SEHNR, CDR2 FQNEAQ (reference sequence). The CDR3: CASRPSGDSYEQYF. The CDR3 nucleotides are TGTGCCAGCAGACCTTCAGGGGACTCCTACGAGCAGTACTTC.

This clone showed up just a few times. This chain connects TRBV30 to TRBJ2-4; perhaps TRBD2 as D (5 bases). V gave up 0 bases and J gave up 8 bases, with 14 bases separating them. CDR1 is GTSNPN and CDR2 is SVGIG in the germline V gene (reference sequence). The CDR3 covers 14 residues. The CDR3 sequence is CAWSVGILGDIQYF. In DNA, the CDR3 is TGTGCCTGGAGTGTGGGGATACTAGGAGACATTCAGTACTTC.

This clone was picked up a small number of times. V gene TRBV2 combines with J gene TRBJ1-2; maybe TRBD1 (5 bases). Deletions cut 4 bases from V and 8 bases from J, with 11 bases between. The CDR3 sequence is 12 residues long. Germline assignment: CDR1 SNHLY and CDR2 FYNNEI. As DNA, the CDR3 is TGTGCCAGCAGTGGGTCCCAGGGAGGCTACACCTTC. It translates to CASSGSQGGYTF.

This chain uses TRBV10-3 with TRBJ2-1; D gene uncertain. Germline-derived CDR1 and CDR2 are ENHRY and SYGVKD. This CDR3 region has 15 residues. V was trimmed by 2 bases and J by 7 bases, leaving 15 bases between them. CDR3 loop: CAISEPTGGTNEQFF. For the CDR3, the DNA is TGTGCCATCAGTGAGCCAACCGGCGGCACGAATGAGCAGTTCTTC.

The chain uses TRBV5-1 and TRBJ2-1, with 11 bases aligning to TRBD2. This CDR3 contains 14 residues. CDR1 and CDR2 from the germline V gene are SGHRS and YFSETQ. V shed 4 bases, J shed 4 bases, and the junction held 1 base outside the gene matches. The CDR3 protein is CASSRLAGYNEQFF. The CDR3 nucleotides are TGCGCCAGCAGCCGACTAGCGGGGTACAATGAGCAGTTCTTC.

This clone was seen a handful of times. The rearrangement joins TRBV2 to TRBJ2-1; D is unresolved. This CDR3 contains 14 residues. In germline, CDR1 is SNHLY, CDR2 FYNNEI. Deletions cut 4 bases from V and 0 bases from J, with 7 bases between. For the CDR3, the DNA is TGTGCCAGCAGTGTTTACACCTCCTACAATGAGCAGTTCTTC. It translates to CASSVYTSYNEQFF.

The sample holds many counts of this clone. V is TRBV30 and J is TRBJ1-5, with 8 bases aligning to TRBD1. CDR3 size: 15 residues. The J segment lost 5 bases and the V segment lost 3 bases, leaving 9 bases of the junction unmatched. CDR1 and CDR2 from the germline V gene are GTSNPN and SVGIG (reference sequence). This CDR3 is CAWSAITGGDQPQHF. CDR3 DNA sequence: TGTGCCTGGAGCGCGATCACAGGGGGGGATCAGCCCCAGCATTTT.

The chain combines TRBV9 with TRBJ2-4; TRBD1 matches 9 bases. CDR1 is SGDLS, CDR2 YYNGEE, per germline. V dropped 4 bases and J dropped 6; count of bases not matched to a gene: 11. CDR3 length: 16 residues. CDR3: CASSSLGGQGGNIQYF. The DNA for the CDR3 is TGTGCCAGCAGCTCCCTAGGGGGACAGGGAGGAAACATTCAGTACTTC.

This clone turned up a few times. V and J are TRBV5-6 and TRBJ1-1, with 8 bases lining up with TRBD1. The V segment lost 1 base and the J segment 6 bases; nucleotides outside the gene matches: 8. Germline V lookup: CDR1 SGHDT, CDR2 YYEEEE. The CDR3 totals 15 residues. CDR3 protein: CASSLPRGRVAEAFF. The CDR3 DNA follows: TGTGCCAGCAGCTTGCCCAGGGGGCGCGTCGCTGAAGCTTTCTTT. Full variable domain (remainder filled in from reference TRBV5-6 and TRBJ1-1): DAGVTQSPTHLIKTRGQQVTLRCSPKSGHDTVSWYQQALGQGPQFIFQYYEEEERQRGNFPDRFSGHQFPNYSSELNVNALLLGDSALYLCASSLPRGRVAEAFFGQGTRLTVV.

The chain joins TRBV28 to TRBJ2-1; TRBD1 is a possible D gene (5 bases). Per the germline V gene, CDR1 is MDHEN and CDR2 is SYDVKM. The CDR3 loop spans 15 amino acids. The V gene lost 3 bases and the J gene lost 0 bases, with 9 bases spanning the gap. CDR3 DNA: TGTGCCAGCAGTTTCCCCCAGGGCTCCTACAATGAGCAGTTCTTC. Encoded protein: CASSFPQGSYNEQFF.

V usage is TRBV29-1 and J usage is TRBJ2-1; 9 bases agree with TRBD2. Trimming at V came to 0 bases and at J to 13 bases, leaving 4 bases not matched to a gene. The germline V gene encodes CDR1 SQVTM and CDR2 ANQGSEA. This CDR3 comprises 12 residues. The DNA for the CDR3 is TGCAGCGTTGAAGATCTGGGGACTAGCCAGTTCTTC. Its translation is CSVEDLGTSQFF.

A few counts support this clone. The rearrangement uses TRBV5-1 and TRBJ2-1; TRBD2 matches at 9 bases. V dropped 3 bases and J dropped 9; count of bases not matched to a gene: 7. Germline-derived CDR1 and CDR2 are SGHRS and YFSETQ. This CDR3 spans 14 amino acids. CDR3 loop: CASSWLLTSGEQFF. The CDR3 DNA reads as TGCGCCAGCAGCTGGCTGTTGACTAGCGGTGAGCAGTTCTTC. Looking up the rest from reference TRBV5-1 and TRBJ2-1 gives the full variable domain: KAGVTQTPRYLIKTRGQQVTLSCSPISGHRSVSWYQQTPGQGLQFLFEYFSETQRNKGNFPGRFSGRQFSNSRSEMNVSTLELGDSALYLCASSWLLTSGEQFFGPGTRLTVL.

This clone was counted a few times. The chain has TRBV11-2 and TRBJ2-5; the match to TRBD1 covers 7 bases. Germline V lookup: CDR1 SGHAT, CDR2 FQNNGV. This CDR3 has 15 residues. J lost 7 bases, V lost 5 bases, and 13 bases had no gene match. CDR3 amino acids: CASSTSQGTSGTQYF. DNA for the CDR3: TGTGCCAGCAGCACCTCACAGGGGACCTCGGGGACCCAGTACTTC.

This clone was observed a handful of times. The rearrangement links TRBV11-2 to TRBJ2-5; 7 bases fit TRBD2. CDR1 is SGHAT, CDR2 FQNNGV, per germline. CDR3 size: 17 residues. V was clipped by 3 bases and J by 5 bases; unmatched bases: 15. This CDR3 reads CASSFSPGTTVSETQYF. The CDR3 DNA reads as TGTGCCAGCAGCTTCTCCCCCGGGACTACGGTCAGCGAGACCCAGTACTTC.

Notes on this clone: The same CDR3 also results from other DNA sequences found in this sample. This chain connects TRBV6-5 to TRBJ2-7, with D possibly matching TRBD2 (5 bases). V dropped 4 bases and J dropped 2 bases, with 6 bases sitting between them. This CDR3 comprises 12 residues. CDR1 is MNHEY and CDR2 is SVGAGI in the germline V gene. CDR3 DNA: TGTGCCAGCAGTTCCGGGGCCTACGAGCAGTACTTC. Its protein product is CASSSGAYEQYF.

CDR3 bases: TGTGCCAGCAGCGACGGGGTTGGGGCCAACGTCCTGACTTTC. Translation gives CASSDGVGANVLTF. This chain uses TRBV7-2 with TRBJ2-6; maybe TRBD2 (5 bases). The CDR3 contains 14 residues. Germline V CDR1 and CDR2: SGHTA, FQGNSA. Deletions cut 5 bases from V and 3 bases from J, with 8 bases between.

The rearrangement uses TRBV18 and TRBJ2-5, with TRBD2 matching 13 bases. The CDR3 runs to 15 residues. The junction had 5 bases not matched to a gene; V was cut back by 5 bases and J by 5 bases. CDR1 is KGHSH, CDR2 LQKENI, per germline. CDR3 DNA sequence: TGTGCCAGCTCAAGGACTAGCGGGAGCTTGGAGACCCAGTACTTC. Its translation: CASSRTSGSLETQYF.

This clone was seen a few times. The rearrangement links TRBV7-9 to TRBJ1-2, with D possibly matching TRBD1 (5 bases). The length of the CDR3 is 13 residues. Germline CDR1 reads SEHNR; CDR2 reads FQNEAQ (reference sequence). Trimming removed 4 bases at V and 4 bases at J, with 10 bases between. This chain's CDR3 is CASSWDSSYGYTF. The CDR3 DNA reads as TGTGCCAGCAGCTGGGACTCTTCCTATGGCTACACCTTC.

This clone came up a few times. The chain employs TRBV5-1 and TRBJ2-1, with 9 positions matching TRBD2. Germline V gene sequence: CDR1 SGHRS, CDR2 YFSETQ. CDR3 length equals 15 residues. J gave up 7 bases and V 2 bases, and 7 bases lay outside the gene matches. CDR3 residues: CASSFGGRADNEQFF. CDR3 nucleotides: TGCGCCAGCAGCTTTGGCGGGAGGGCCGATAATGAGCAGTTCTTC.